One and the same sample provided the 21 T cell receptor beta chains below, sequenced in a study of T cells expressing NK-cell markers. From its re-call of the 5' RACE reads, TCRdb lists each CDR3 protein once, without DNA. Recorded for this sample: 500,000 to 700,000 distinct CDR3 sequences. The sample was blood T cells: a sorted CD56 or NKG2C T cell subset, CD4+ or CD8+ T cells, or bulk PBMC T cells (not recorded which). These receptors were collected from a man aged 18 to 29 in good health.

The V gene is TRBV7-9, the J gene TRBJ2-7; no DNA is available, so the TRBD1 call from TCRdb remains unchecked. Germline-derived CDR1 and CDR2 are SEHNR and FQNEAQ (reference sequence). The CDR3 contains 16 residues. The CDR3 region is CASSPFPAPETYEQYF.

The chain combines TRBV24-1 with TRBJ2-3. Looked up from germline, CDR1 is KGHDR and CDR2 is SFDVKD. The CDR3 contains 13 residues. Here the CDR3 reads CATGYSGKNTQYF.

V usage is TRBV5-1 and J usage is TRBJ1-4. CDR1 SGHRS and CDR2 YFSETQ come from the germline V gene. This CDR3 region has 14 residues. The CDR3 sequence is CASSLGSTNEKLFF.

The rearrangement links TRBV10-3 to TRBJ2-3; no DNA is available, so the TRBD1 call from TCRdb remains unchecked. This CDR3 spans 13 amino acids. Per germline, CDR1 ENHRY and CDR2 SYGVKD. The CDR3 loop reads CAIGTAKTDTQYF.

The V call is TRBV5-1, the J call TRBJ2-1; TCRdb names TRBD2, which stays unverified in the absence of DNA. The CDR3 extends over 14 amino acids. Germline V gene data show CDR1 as SGHRS and CDR2 as YFSETQ. This CDR3 is CASREREVYNEQFF. The full variable domain, rest sourced from reference TRBV5-1 and TRBJ2-1, is KAGVTQTPRYLIKTRGQQVTLSCSPISGHRSVSWYQQTPGQGLQFLFEYFSETQRNKGNFPGRFSGRQFSNSRSEMNVSTLELGDSALYLCASREREVYNEQFFGPGTRLTVL.

The V and J genes are TRBV5-4 and TRBJ2-2; TCRdb names TRBD1, which stays unverified in the absence of DNA. The CDR3 spans 17 residues. Per germline, CDR1 SGHNT and CDR2 YYREEE (reference sequence). CDR3 amino acids: CASSFAPGTANTGELFF.

This chain connects TRBV11-1 to TRBJ1-2. CDR3 length equals 12 residues. CDR1 and CDR2 from the germline V gene are SGHAT and FQDESV (reference sequence). The CDR3 sequence is CASSYDNYGYTF.

The rearrangement joins TRBV5-6 to TRBJ1-2. Germline V lookup: CDR1 SGHDT, CDR2 YYEEEE. The CDR3 length is 16 residues. This CDR3 reads CASSLGLGPLKYGYTF.

The chain links TRBV27 to TRBJ2-2; the TRBD2 assignment by TCRdb is unverifiable without DNA. This CDR3 has 16 amino acids. Germline CDR1 MNHEY, CDR2 SMNVEV (reference sequence). CDR3 amino acids: CASSFEAGEGTGELFF.

V gene TRBV3-1 combines with J gene TRBJ2-7; TCRdb reports TRBD2, a call that lacks DNA to check it against. CDR1 is LGHDT and CDR2 is YNNKEL in the germline V gene (reference sequence). The CDR3 totals 15 residues. This chain's CDR3 is CASSQDSGRQGEQYF.

This chain connects TRBV30 to TRBJ2-1; TCRdb gives TRBD2 as the D gene, but with no DNA this cannot be confirmed. CDR3 length: 15 residues. CDR1 and CDR2 from the germline V gene are GTSNPN and SVGIG (reference sequence). The CDR3 sequence: CAWSVYGILLDEQFF.

The chain recombines TRBV30 with TRBJ1-5; TCRdb names TRBD1, which stays unverified in the absence of DNA. Germline V CDR1 and CDR2: GTSNPN, SVGIG (reference sequence). The CDR3 length is 15 residues. CDR3 region: CAWSDPGRSNQPQHF.

The chain links TRBV15 to TRBJ2-7. From germline, CDR1 is LNHNV and CDR2 YYDKDF (reference sequence). The CDR3 runs 12 residues. The chain's CDR3 is CATSKPGYEQYF.

V gene TRBV9 combines with J gene TRBJ2-1; TCRdb selects TRBD2, and the lack of DNA leaves this call unchecked. The CDR3 runs 20 residues. Per germline, CDR1 SGDLS and CDR2 YYNGEE. The CDR3 loop reads CASSVHLGLAGRDSYNEQFF.

This chain links TRBV4-1 with TRBJ2-4; TCRdb's D call, TRBD2, is unchecked because there is no DNA. Germline V gene lookup returns CDR1 MGHRA and CDR2 YSYEKL. CDR3 size: 18 residues. CDR3 loop: CASSHGTSGKGSKNIQYF.

This rearrangement joins TRBV12-3 or TRBV12-4 to TRBJ2-1; TCRdb returns TRBD1, unconfirmable since there is no DNA. The CDR3 totals 14 residues. The CDR3 spells CASSPGRINNEQFF.

V is TRBV12-3 or TRBV12-4 and J is TRBJ1-3. The CDR3 is 15 amino acids. The CDR3 reads CASTLTMGRGNTIYF.

The chain recombines TRBV27 with TRBJ2-1; there is no DNA to check the TCRdb D call of TRBD2. This CDR3 is built from 14 residues. Germline loops: CDR1 MNHEY, CDR2 SMNVEV (reference sequence). The CDR3 region is CASSWAGLGNEQFF.

V usage is TRBV29-1 and J usage is TRBJ1-2; without DNA, the TCRdb call of TRBD1 cannot be checked. Germline V lookup: CDR1 SQVTM, CDR2 ANQGSEA. This CDR3 has 15 amino acids. The CDR3 reads CSVGLGTGWRDGYTF.

CDR3 sequence: CASSDKITGGFNQPQHF. The chain has TRBV27 and TRBJ1-5; TCRdb's assignment of TRBD1 cannot be checked, as there is no DNA. The CDR3 sequence is 17 residues long. Per germline, CDR1 MNHEY and CDR2 SMNVEV (reference sequence).

This rearrangement joins TRBV7-8 to TRBJ2-2; lacking DNA, the TRBD2 call made by TCRdb goes unchecked. Per germline, CDR1 SGHVS and CDR2 FQNEAQ. This CDR3 region has 15 residues. CDR3 amino acids: CASSSERLHTGELFF.